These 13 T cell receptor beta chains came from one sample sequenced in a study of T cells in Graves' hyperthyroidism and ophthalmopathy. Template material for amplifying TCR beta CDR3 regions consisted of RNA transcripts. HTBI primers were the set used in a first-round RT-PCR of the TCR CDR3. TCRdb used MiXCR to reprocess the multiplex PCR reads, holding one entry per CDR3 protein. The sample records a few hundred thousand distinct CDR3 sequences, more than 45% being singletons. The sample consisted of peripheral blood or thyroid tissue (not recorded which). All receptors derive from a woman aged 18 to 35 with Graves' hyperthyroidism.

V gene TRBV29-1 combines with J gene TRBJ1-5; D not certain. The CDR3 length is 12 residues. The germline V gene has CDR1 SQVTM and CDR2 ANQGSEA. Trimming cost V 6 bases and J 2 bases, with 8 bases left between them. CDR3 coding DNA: TGCAGCGTCCAAGACCGCAATCAGCCCCAGCATTTT. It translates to CSVQDRNQPQHF. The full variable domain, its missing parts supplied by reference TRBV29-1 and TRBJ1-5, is SAVISQKPSRDICQRGTSLTIQCQVDSQVTMMFWYRQQPGQSLTLIATANQGSEATYESGFVIDKFPISRPNLTFSTLTVSNMSPEDSSIYLCSVQDRNQPQHFGDGTRLSIL.

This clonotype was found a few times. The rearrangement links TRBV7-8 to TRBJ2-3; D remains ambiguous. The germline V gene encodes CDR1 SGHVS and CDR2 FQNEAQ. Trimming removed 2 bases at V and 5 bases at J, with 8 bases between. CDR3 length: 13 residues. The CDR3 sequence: CASSLIERDTQYF. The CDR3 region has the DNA TGTGCCAGCAGCTTAATCGAAAGAGATACGCAGTATTTT. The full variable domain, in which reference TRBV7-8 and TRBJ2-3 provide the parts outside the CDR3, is GAGVSQSPRYKVAKRGQDVALRCDPISGHVSLFWYQQALGQGPEFLTYFQNEAQLDKSGLPSDRFFAERPEGSVSTLKIQRTQQEDSAVYLCASSLIERDTQYFGPGTRLTVL.

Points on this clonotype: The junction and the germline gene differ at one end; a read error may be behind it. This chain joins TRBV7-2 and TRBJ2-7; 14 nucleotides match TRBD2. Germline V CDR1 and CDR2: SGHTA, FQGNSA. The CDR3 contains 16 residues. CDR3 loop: CASSDPGTSGSYEQYF. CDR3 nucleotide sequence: TGCGCCAGCAGCGATCCCGGGACTAGCGGGAGCTACGAGCAGTACTTC.

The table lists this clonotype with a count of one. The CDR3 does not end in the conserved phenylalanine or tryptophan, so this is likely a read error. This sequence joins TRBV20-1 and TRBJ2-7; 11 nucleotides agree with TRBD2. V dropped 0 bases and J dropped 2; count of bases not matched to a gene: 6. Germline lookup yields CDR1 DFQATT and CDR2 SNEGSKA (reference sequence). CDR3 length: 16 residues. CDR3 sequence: CSARDLLAGGAYEQYL. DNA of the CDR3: TGCAGTGCTAGAGACCTTCTAGCGGGAGGAGCCTACGAGCAGTACCTC.

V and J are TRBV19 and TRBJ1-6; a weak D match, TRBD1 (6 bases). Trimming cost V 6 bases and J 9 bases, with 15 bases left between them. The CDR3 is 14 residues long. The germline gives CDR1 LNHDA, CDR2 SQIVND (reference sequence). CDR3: CASRGGNGASPLHF. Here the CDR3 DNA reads TGTGCCAGTAGAGGGGGGAACGGGGCTTCACCCCTCCACTTT.

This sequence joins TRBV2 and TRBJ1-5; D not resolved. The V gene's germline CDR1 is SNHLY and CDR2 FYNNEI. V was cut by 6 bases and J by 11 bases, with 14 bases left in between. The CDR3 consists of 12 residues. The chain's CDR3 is CASRGVSGTQHF. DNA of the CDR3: TGTGCCAGCAGGGGAGTTAGCGGGACCCAGCATTTT.

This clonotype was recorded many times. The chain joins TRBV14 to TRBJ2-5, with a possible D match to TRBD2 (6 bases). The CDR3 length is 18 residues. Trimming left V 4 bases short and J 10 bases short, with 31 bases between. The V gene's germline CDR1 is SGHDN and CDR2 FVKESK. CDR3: CASSPRGRENGPSRGQYF. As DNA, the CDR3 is TGTGCCAGCAGCCCTCGGGGGAGAGAAAACGGCCCATCAAGGGGCCAGTACTTC.

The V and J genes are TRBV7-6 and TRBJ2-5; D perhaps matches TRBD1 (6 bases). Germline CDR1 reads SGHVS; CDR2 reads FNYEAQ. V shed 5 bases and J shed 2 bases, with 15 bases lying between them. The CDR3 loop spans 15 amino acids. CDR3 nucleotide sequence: TGTGCCAGCAGCGACCGACCAGGGGTACAAGAGACCCAGTACTTC. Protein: CASSDRPGVQETQYF.

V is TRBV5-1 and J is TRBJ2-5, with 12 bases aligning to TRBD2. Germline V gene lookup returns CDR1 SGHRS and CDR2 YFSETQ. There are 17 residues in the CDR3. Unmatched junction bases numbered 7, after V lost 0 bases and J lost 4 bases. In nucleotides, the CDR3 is TGCGCCAGCAGCTTGGCCCCCCTAGCGGGAGGGACAGAGACCCAGTACTTC. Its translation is CASSLAPLAGGTETQYF.

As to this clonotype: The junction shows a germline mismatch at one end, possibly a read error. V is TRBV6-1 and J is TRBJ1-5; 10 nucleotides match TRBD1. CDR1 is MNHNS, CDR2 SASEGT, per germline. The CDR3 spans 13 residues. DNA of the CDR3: TGTGCCAACCCGGACAGGGGGGATCAGCCCCAGCACTTT. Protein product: CANPDRGDQPQHF.

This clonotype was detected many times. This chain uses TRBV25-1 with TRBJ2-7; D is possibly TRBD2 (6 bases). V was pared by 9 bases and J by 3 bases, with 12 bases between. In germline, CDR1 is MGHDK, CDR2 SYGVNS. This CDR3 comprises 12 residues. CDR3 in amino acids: CARSGRGYEQYF. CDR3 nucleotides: TGTGCCAGGAGCGGGCGGGGCTACGAGCAGTACTTC.

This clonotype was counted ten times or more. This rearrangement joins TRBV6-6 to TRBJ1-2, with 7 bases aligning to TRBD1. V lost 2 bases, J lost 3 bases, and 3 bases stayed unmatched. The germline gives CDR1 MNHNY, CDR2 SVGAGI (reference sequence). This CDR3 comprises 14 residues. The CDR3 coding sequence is TGTGCCAGCAGTTACGACAGGGAGGACTATGGCTACACCTTC. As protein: CASSYDREDYGYTF.

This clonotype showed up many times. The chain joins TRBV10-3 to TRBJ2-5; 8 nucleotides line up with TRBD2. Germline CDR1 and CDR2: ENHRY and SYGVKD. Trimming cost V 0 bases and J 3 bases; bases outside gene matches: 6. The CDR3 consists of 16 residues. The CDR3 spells CAISESKVLAEETQYF. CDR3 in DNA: TGTGCCATCAGTGAGTCTAAAGTACTAGCGGAAGAGACCCAGTACTTC.